The clone carrying this T cell receptor beta chain was detected only a few times. Its target is not known. The entry originates in a study of cytomegalovirus exposure and HLA in healthy donors. General observations from the study: Altogether, some 170 TCR beta chains were recorded as cytomegalovirus-associated.

With 60 Vbeta and 13 Jbeta primers, the PCR was carried out. The data were produced by immunoSEQ multiplex PCR, yet TCRdb's version contains in-frame clones alone and is incomplete. Counted here are 160,000 or so clones, approximately 72% occurring once; the ten biggest clones make up 2% to 2.5%. The sequence derives from a human donor in good health. The source material was PBMCs.

The CDR3 is CASSYPGGRVYGYTF. As DNA, the CDR3 is TGTGCCAGCAGTTATCCAGGGGGAAGGGTATATGGCTACACCTTC. V usage is TRBV6-5 and J usage is TRBJ1-2; 7 bases agree with TRBD1. Trimming took 3 bases from V and 5 from J; bases not matched to a gene: 9. The CDR3 totals 15 residues. Germline lookup yields CDR1 MNHEY and CDR2 SVGAGI.